These 18 T cell receptor beta chains were all obtained from the same sample, sequenced in a study of shared clonotypes between healthy human individuals. Generated by immunoSEQ multiplex PCR, the TCRdb table keeps only in-frame clones and is missing some. The repertoire holds millions of clones, with around nine tenths as singletons. Input material: naive CD4+ T cells sorted from blood. Subset here: CD45RA+ positively selected. The receptors were gathered from a young man in good health.

The CDR3: CASSMGPAANTGELFF. The DNA of the CDR3 is TGTGCCAGTAGTATGGGGCCAGCGGCGAACACCGGGGAGCTGTTTTTT. The chain joins TRBV19 to TRBJ2-2; D may correspond to TRBD1 or TRBD2 (5 bases each). The CDR3 length is 16 residues. Germline V CDR1 and CDR2: LNHDA, SQIVND (reference sequence). Between the trimmed V and J ends, which lost 3 bases and 0 bases, there was a span of 11 bases.

This clone occurred once. This chain uses TRBV13 with TRBJ1-6; TRBD1 agrees at 11 bases. Trimming at V came to 5 bases and at J to 6 bases, leaving 15 bases not matched to a gene. Germline CDR1 reads PRHDT; CDR2 reads FYEKMQ (reference sequence). The CDR3 covers 19 residues. CDR3 DNA sequence: TGTGCCAGCAGCCCCCGGACAGGGGGCGGATCGTTTGGTAATTCACCCCTCCACTTT. Its translation: CASSPRTGGGSFGNSPLHF.

This chain joins TRBV28 and TRBJ1-4, with TRBD1 identical over 12 bases. This CDR3 has 14 residues. V lost 8 bases to trimming and J lost 8 bases; unmatched junction nucleotides: 6. The germline CDR1 and CDR2 sequences are MDHEN and SYDVKM. CDR3: CASGGDRGREKLFF. CDR3 DNA sequence: TGTGCCAGCGGGGGGGACAGGGGGCGAGAAAAACTGTTTTTT.

The chain combines TRBV4-1 with TRBJ1-2; TRBD1 might be the D (5 bases). Germline V gene sequence: CDR1 MGHRA, CDR2 YSYEKL. CDR3 length equals 14 residues. Trimming took 3 bases from V and 8 from J, leaving 16 bases between them. The CDR3, as DNA: TGCGCCAGCAGCCAGGGACCGCAATTTAAGGGCTACACCTTC. Translating gives CASSQGPQFKGYTF.

The chain uses TRBV18 and TRBJ2-7; 12 bases are shared with TRBD1. The germline V gene encodes CDR1 KGHSH and CDR2 LQKENI. This CDR3 comprises 17 residues. The J segment lost 5 bases and the V segment lost 3 bases, leaving 11 bases of the junction unmatched. CDR3 loop: CASSPPGQGAIINEQYF. In DNA form, the CDR3 reads TGTGCCAGCTCACCTCCGGGACAGGGGGCGATTATCAACGAGCAGTACTTC.

V gene TRBV5-1 combines with J gene TRBJ2-7; D gene ambiguous. V gave up 7 bases and J gave up 4 bases, with 9 bases separating them. Per germline, CDR1 SGHRS and CDR2 YFSETQ. CDR3 length: 11 residues. The CDR3 bases are TGCGCCAGCTGGGATGGATACGAGCAGTACTTC. Translation: CASWDGYEQYF.

On this clone itself: This specimen includes other DNA sequences encoding the same CDR3. The rearrangement links TRBV5-1 to TRBJ2-1, with TRBD2 matching 11 bases. The CDR3 has 15 amino acids. V gave up 4 bases and J gave up 7 bases; unmatched junction bases: 7. Per the germline V gene, CDR1 is SGHRS and CDR2 is YFSETQ. The DNA for the CDR3 is TGCGCCAGCAGCCCGGGGACTAGCGGTACAAATGAGCAGTTCTTC. Translated: CASSPGTSGTNEQFF.

The rearrangement links TRBV5-1 to TRBJ2-7; D is undetermined. V was trimmed by 0 bases and J by 7 bases, leaving 11 bases between them. The germline V gene has CDR1 SGHRS and CDR2 YFSETQ. The CDR3 has 13 amino acids. The CDR3 is CASSLVGLWEQYF. The CDR3 DNA is TGCGCCAGCAGCTTGGTCGGCTTGTGGGAGCAGTACTTC.

This chain connects TRBV28 to TRBJ2-7; 9 positions agree with TRBD1. Germline V gene data show CDR1 as MDHEN and CDR2 as SYDVKM. V lost 4 bases, J lost 2 bases, and 9 bases stayed unmatched. The CDR3 runs to 16 residues. The chain's CDR3 is CASSSPWTGAPYEQYF. The CDR3 region has the DNA TGTGCCAGCAGTTCCCCTTGGACAGGGGCCCCCTACGAGCAGTACTTC.

The J gene is TRBJ2-7, the V gene TRBV27, with D maybe TRBD1 (6 bases). V gave up 4 bases and J gave up 2 bases, with 15 bases separating them. Germline CDR1 is MNHEY and CDR2 is SMNVEV (reference sequence). The CDR3 is 15 amino acids. The CDR3 coding sequence is TGTGCCAGCAGTTCAGACAGGCCCCCTCCCTACGAGCAGTACTTC. Translating it yields CASSSDRPPPYEQYF.

In its sample, this clone was seen once. The chain uses TRBV4-1 and TRBJ2-3; tentative D call: TRBD1 (6 bases). Germline V gives CDR1 MGHRA, CDR2 YSYEKL. With 3 bases removed from V and 3 bases from J, the gap between germline ends came to 16 bases. The CDR3 consists of 16 residues. The CDR3 here is CASSQTSGQKTDTQYF. DNA of the CDR3: TGCGCCAGCAGCCAGACCAGTGGACAGAAAACAGATACGCAGTATTTT.

The chain uses TRBV30 and TRBJ1-5; 8 bases map to TRBD1. Germline V CDR1 and CDR2: GTSNPN, SVGIG (reference sequence). The CDR3 extends over 14 amino acids. V lost 4 bases, J lost 3 bases, and 5 bases stayed unmatched. CDR3 sequence (DNA): TGTGCCTGGACCGGGACAGGCAACAATCAGCCCCAGCATTTT. Translation gives CAWTGTGNNQPQHF.

The V and J genes are TRBV11-2 and TRBJ2-5, with 11 bases matching TRBD2. After removal of 1 base from V and 5 bases from J, the junction contained 3 bases not matched to a gene. The CDR3 is 15 residues long. Germline CDR1 reads SGHAT; CDR2 reads FQNNGV. The CDR3 loop reads CASSLVSGRGETQYF. CDR3 coding DNA: TGTGCCAGCAGCTTAGTTAGCGGGAGGGGGGAGACCCAGTACTTC. Filled out from reference TRBV11-2 and TRBJ2-5, the complete variable domain reads EAGVAQSPRYKIIEKRQSVAFWCNPISGHATLYWYQQILGQGPKLLIQFQNNGVVDDSQLPKDRFSAERLKGVDSTLKIQPAKLEDSAVYLCASSLVSGRGETQYFGPGTRLLVL.

This chain connects TRBV11-2 to TRBJ2-7; D may be TRBD2 (6 bases). CDR1 is SGHAT and CDR2 is FQNNGV in the germline V gene. The CDR3 sequence is 15 residues long. V shed 1 base and J shed 0 bases, with 10 bases lying between them. The CDR3 protein is CASSLAAGSSYEQYF. DNA for the CDR3: TGTGCCAGCAGCTTAGCGGCGGGAAGCTCCTACGAGCAGTACTTC.

V usage is TRBV6-1 and J usage is TRBJ1-6, with D maybe TRBD1 (5 bases). Per germline, CDR1 MNHNS and CDR2 SASEGT. The CDR3 loop spans 16 amino acids. Between the trimmed V and J ends, which lost 3 bases and 9 bases, there was a span of 18 bases. CDR3 DNA sequence: TGTGCCAGCAGTGAGGTGTCTCGACAGTCAGGTTCACCCCTCCACTTT. Translating it yields CASSEVSRQSGSPLHF.

This clone was seen a few times. The chain is built from TRBV6-5 and TRBJ1-6, with TRBD1 as a possible D gene (6 bases). The CDR3 extends over 16 amino acids. Looked up from germline, CDR1 is MNHEY and CDR2 is SVGAGI. The germline V and J ends were trimmed by 2 bases and 12 bases, with 20 bases remaining between them. CDR3 nucleotides: TGTGCCAGCAGTTACGATTGGGGGGCCGGTTCTCAACCCCTCCACTTT. Its translation: CASSYDWGAGSQPLHF.

The chain carries TRBV10-3 and TRBJ2-1, with 12 bases lining up with TRBD2. The CDR3 is made up of 15 amino acids. CDR1 ENHRY and CDR2 SYGVKD come from the germline V gene. Trimming took 6 bases from V and 9 from J; bases not matched to a gene: 9. CDR3 amino acids: CAIRDLAGGPVEQFF. DNA of the CDR3: TGTGCCATCAGAGACCTAGCGGGAGGGCCGGTTGAGCAGTTCTTC.

V usage is TRBV7-8 and J usage is TRBJ2-7; 7 bases are shared with TRBD1. The J segment lost 2 bases and the V segment lost 5 bases, leaving 21 bases of the junction unmatched. The CDR3 sequence is 19 residues long. Germline values: CDR1 SGHVS, CDR2 FQNEAQ. CDR3 bases: TGTGCCAGCAGCCCGCGAAGTCGGCAGGGGGAGAGAGGGGCCTACGAGCAGTACTTC. This encodes CASSPRSRQGERGAYEQYF.